This T cell receptor beta chain was found in a study of blood T cell repertoires in COVID-19. Trimming took 8 bases from V and 2 from J, leaving 6 bases between them. In germline, CDR1 is MDHEN, CDR2 SYDVKM. This CDR3 comprises 11 residues. Clones were read by immunoSEQ multiplex PCR, and TCRdb kept only the in-frame ones, dropping some. Of 220,000 or so clones in the sample, approximately 84% were seen once. The rearrangement links TRBV28 to TRBJ1-2, with D unclear. The sample taken for sequencing was peripheral blood. This receptor was obtained from a woman older than 75 with acute or convalescent COVID-19. CDR3 residues: CASFQNYGYTF. The CDR3 DNA is TGTGCCAGCTTCCAGAACTATGGCTACACCTTC.